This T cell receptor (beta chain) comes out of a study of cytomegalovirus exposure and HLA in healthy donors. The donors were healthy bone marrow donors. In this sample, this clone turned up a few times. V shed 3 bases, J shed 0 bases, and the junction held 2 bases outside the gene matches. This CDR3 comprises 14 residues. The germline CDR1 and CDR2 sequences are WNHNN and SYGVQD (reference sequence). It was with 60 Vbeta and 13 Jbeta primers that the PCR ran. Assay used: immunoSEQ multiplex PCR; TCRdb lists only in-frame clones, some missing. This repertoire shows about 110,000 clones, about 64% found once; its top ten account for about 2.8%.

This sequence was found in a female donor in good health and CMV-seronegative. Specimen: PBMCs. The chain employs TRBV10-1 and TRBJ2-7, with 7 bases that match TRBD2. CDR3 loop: CASSDGGSSYEQYF. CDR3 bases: TGCGCCAGCAGTGACGGCGGGAGCTCCTACGAGCAGTACTTC.